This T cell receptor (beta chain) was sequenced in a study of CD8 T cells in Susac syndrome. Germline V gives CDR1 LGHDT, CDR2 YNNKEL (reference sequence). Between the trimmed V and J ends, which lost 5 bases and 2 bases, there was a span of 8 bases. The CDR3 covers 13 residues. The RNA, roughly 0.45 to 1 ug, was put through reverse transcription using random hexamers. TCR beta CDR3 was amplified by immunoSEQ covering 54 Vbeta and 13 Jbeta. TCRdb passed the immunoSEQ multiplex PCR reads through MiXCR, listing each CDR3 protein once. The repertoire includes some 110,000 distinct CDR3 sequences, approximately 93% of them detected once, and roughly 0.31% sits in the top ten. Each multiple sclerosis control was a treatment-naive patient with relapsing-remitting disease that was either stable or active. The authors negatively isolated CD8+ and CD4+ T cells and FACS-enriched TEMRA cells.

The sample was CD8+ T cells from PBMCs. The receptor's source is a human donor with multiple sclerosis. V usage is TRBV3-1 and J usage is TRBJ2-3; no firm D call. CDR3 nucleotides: TGTGCCAGCAGCGCCGGGCCCACAGATACGCAGTATTTT. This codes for CASSAGPTDTQYF.